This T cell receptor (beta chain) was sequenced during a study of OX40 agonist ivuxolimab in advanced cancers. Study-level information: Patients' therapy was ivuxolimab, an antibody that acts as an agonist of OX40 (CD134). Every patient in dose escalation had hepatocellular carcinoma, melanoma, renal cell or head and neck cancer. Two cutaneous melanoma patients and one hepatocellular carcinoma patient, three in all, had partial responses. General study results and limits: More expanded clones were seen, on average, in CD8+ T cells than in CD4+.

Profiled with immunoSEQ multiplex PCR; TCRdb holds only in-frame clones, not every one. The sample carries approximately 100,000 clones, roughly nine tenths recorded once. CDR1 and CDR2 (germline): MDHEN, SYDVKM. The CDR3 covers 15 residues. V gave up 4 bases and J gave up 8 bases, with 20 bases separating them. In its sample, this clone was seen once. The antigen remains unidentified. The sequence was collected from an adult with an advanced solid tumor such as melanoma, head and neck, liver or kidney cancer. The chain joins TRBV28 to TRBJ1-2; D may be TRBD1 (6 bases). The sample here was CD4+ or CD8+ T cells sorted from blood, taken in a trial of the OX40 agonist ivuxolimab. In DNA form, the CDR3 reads TGTGCCAGCAGTTCTACCGGGACAAAATTGAGAGGCTACACCTTC. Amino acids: CASSSTGTKLRGYTF.